This T cell receptor (beta chain) was captured in a study of blood T cells in healthy people across ages. This CDR3 is 13 amino acids long. Germline V gene data show CDR1 as ENHRY and CDR2 as SYGVKD. V was clipped by 4 bases and J by 11 bases, with 15 bases between them. For the second PCR, which ran for about 7 to 11 cycles, a sample-barcoded 5' primer and a J-beta primer mix were used. TCRdb re-called the 5' RACE reads with MiXCR, one entry per CDR3 protein. The sample consists of some 1.8 million distinct CDR3 sequences, approximately 39% of them appearing once. The sample was blood. The chain has TRBV10-3 and TRBJ1-5; D may be TRBD1 (5 bases). The source of this sequence is a human donor in good health. Here the CDR3 reads CAISGDGLEAQHF. CDR3 sequence (DNA): TGTGCCATCAGTGGGGACGGGCTGGAAGCCCAGCATTTT.